This is a list of T cell receptor beta chains from one sample in a study of CD8+ T cells in alopecia areata. The repertoire was sequenced with immunoSEQ multiplex PCR; TCRdb's copy has only in-frame clones and lacks some. Of about 150,000 clones listed, 50% to 65% are singletons. Source: CD8+ T cells sorted from blood, taken at week 4, from a patient treated with tofacitinib. The receptors shown here come from a human donor with alopecia areata. The CDR3 runs from the conserved cysteine through the conserved F or W. A D gene is named only where the DNA matches it firmly. Only some rows state a clone size, as once, few, many or a class for expanded clones.

J | size | D | V | CDR3 | DNA
TRBJ1-2 | - | - | TRBV27 | CASSSDTRGGYTF | TGTGCCAGCAGTTCGGACACGAGGGGTGGCTACACCTTC
TRBJ1-1 | - | - | TRBV14 | CASSHPGEGRDTEAFF | TGTGCCAGCAGCCACCCGGGCGAGGGTCGGGACACTGAAGCTTTCTTT
TRBJ1-4 | - | - | TRBV6-5 | CASSPSEGPSYNLFF | TGTGCCAGCAGTCCCTCCGAGGGGCCATCTTATAACCTGTTTTTT
TRBJ1-1 | - | - | TRBV21-1 | CASSKQQGAFEAFF | TGTGCCAGCAGCAAACAGCAGGGGGCCTTTGAAGCTTTCTTT
TRBJ1-5 | - | - | TRBV27 | CASSSSQLGDQPQHF | TGTGCCAGCAGTTCGTCGCAATTAGGGGATCAGCCCCAGCATTTT
TRBJ2-5 | many | - | TRBV7-3 | CASSEVLGETQYF | TGTGCCTCCTCCGAAGTTTTGGGGGAGACCCAGTACTTC
TRBJ2-3 | few | - | TRBV27 | CASSHRGAADTQYF | TGTGCCAGCAGTCATCGGGGGGCGGCAGATACGCAGTATTTT
TRBJ1-2 | many | - | TRBV5-5 | CASSLIPTVNYGYTF | TGTGCCAGCAGCTTGATACCGACCGTTAACTATGGCTACACCTTC
TRBJ1-5 | - | - | TRBV5-6 | CASSLRESGGNQPQHF | TGTGCCAGCAGCTTAAGGGAGTCCGGGGGCAATCAGCCCCAGCATTTT
TRBJ2-2 | - | TRBD1 | TRBV4-1 | CASSGQGGTGELFF | TGCGCCAGCAGCGGACAGGGTGGCACCGGGGAGCTGTTTTTT
TRBJ2-7 | - | - | TRBV5-1 | CASSLILGFGDEQYF | TGCGCCAGCAGCTTGATTCTGGGTTTCGGTGACGAGCAGTACTTC
TRBJ2-6 | few | - | TRBV4-3 | CASSQVIGPGANVLTF | TGCGCCAGCAGCCAAGTGATCGGTCCTGGGGCCAACGTCCTGACTTTC
TRBJ1-1 | - | - | TRBV20-1 | CSASGGEAFF | TGCAGTGCTAGCGGGGGGGAAGCTTTCTTT
TRBJ1-6 | - | - | TRBV30 | CAWSDPRYPWALHF | TGTGCCTGGAGTGACCCCCGGTACCCCTGGGCCCTCCACTTT
TRBJ2-6 | - | TRBD1 | TRBV6-5 | CASSWTGTGANVLTF | TGTGCCAGCAGTTGGACAGGGACTGGGGCCAACGTCCTGACTTTC
TRBJ2-1 | - | TRBD2 | TRBV5-4 | CASSLLAGANEQFF | TGTGCCAGCAGCTTACTAGCGGGGGCAAATGAGCAGTTCTTC
TRBJ2-5 | - | - | TRBV30 | CAFQRGTQETQYF | TGTGCCTTTCAACGGGGGACCCAAGAGACCCAGTACTTC